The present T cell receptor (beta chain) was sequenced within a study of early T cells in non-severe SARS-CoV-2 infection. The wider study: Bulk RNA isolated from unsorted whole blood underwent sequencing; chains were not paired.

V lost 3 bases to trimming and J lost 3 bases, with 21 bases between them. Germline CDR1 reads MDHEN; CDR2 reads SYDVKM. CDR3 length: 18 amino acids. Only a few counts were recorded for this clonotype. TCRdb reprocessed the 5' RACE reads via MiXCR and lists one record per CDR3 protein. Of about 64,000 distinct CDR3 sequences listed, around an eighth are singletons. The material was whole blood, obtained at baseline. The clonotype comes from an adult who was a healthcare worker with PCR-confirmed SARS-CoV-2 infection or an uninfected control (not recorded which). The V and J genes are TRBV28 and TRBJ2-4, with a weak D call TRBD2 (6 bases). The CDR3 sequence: CASSFFGLSRKVKNIQYF. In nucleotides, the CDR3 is TGTGCCAGCAGTTTTTTCGGACTATCCAGGAAAGTCAAAAACATTCAGTACTTC.